This TCR beta chain was captured by sequencing in a study of blood T cell repertoires in COVID-19. Across the whole study: Researchers got acute and convalescent COVID-19 samples from the United States, Italy and Spain.

CDR1 LNHDA and CDR2 SQIVND come from the germline V gene (reference sequence). There are 19 residues in the CDR3. The J segment lost 4 bases and the V segment lost 4 bases, leaving 19 bases of the junction unmatched. In the original processing: By means of reference gene primer amplification, nucleated cell counts were estimated. Libraries were prepared by immunoSEQ multiplex PCR; TCRdb keeps only in-frame clonotypes and omits some of them. V and J calls and clone size are copied from that table; D and trimming were computed from the DNA. Of about 310,000 clones listed, 70% to 90% were seen once; the top ten hold around 8%.

This TCR came from a woman aged 45-59 years who had recovered from COVID-19. The specimen was peripheral blood. The genes are TRBV19 and TRBJ2-1; TRBD2 matches 7 bases. The CDR3 region is CASSTRAPGLRQSYNEQFF. The CDR3 DNA sequence: TGTGCCAGTAGTACAAGAGCACCGGGACTACGACAATCGTACAATGAGCAGTTCTTC.